This T cell receptor beta chain stems from a study of read filtering for tumor transcriptome and immune sequencing. The overall study: IR-seq gave about 4 to 10.27 million TCR reads per sample; RNA-seq gave roughly 80 to 1,300. Study outcomes and limitations: Without single-read clonotypes, shared clonotype proportions correlated more between IR-seq and RNA-seq. In IR-seq, single-read clonotypes were roughly 82% of clonotypes but approximately 3.5% of reads.

The library was built from about 400 ng RNA with molecular barcoded adaptors for alpha/delta and beta/gamma chains. TCRdb ran MiXCR on the reads and lists one entry per CDR3 protein. This table has 62,000 or so distinct CDR3 sequences, 20% appearing once. This clonotype was found many times. Its antigen is as yet unknown. Sequencing used a population of CD138-negative cells sorted from bone marrow. This TCR was recovered from a donor at least 40 years old with multiple myeloma.

This chain's CDR3 is CASSPMLRTPLGEQYF. In DNA, the CDR3 is TGTGCCAGCAGCCCGATGTTGAGGACGCCTCTGGGCGAGCAGTACTTC. The chain employs TRBV3-1 and TRBJ2-7; D remains ambiguous. Germline V CDR1 and CDR2: LGHDT, YNNKEL (reference sequence). V was cut by 4 bases and J by 6 bases, with 22 bases left in between. This CDR3 is 16 amino acids long.